These 30 T cell receptor beta chains were sequenced from one sample in a study of beta chain features in type 1 diabetes. cDNA synthesis used the whole RNA isolate, giving expressed TCRB sequences. Sequencing used immunoSEQ multiplex PCR; TCRdb keeps in-frame clones, though not all of them. The sample carries about 330,000 clones, about 11% recorded once. Sequencing was carried out using naive CD4+ T cells from blood. The receptors shown here come from a woman aged 25 to 39 in good health.

This clone was seen a handful of times. This chain links TRBV7-9 with TRBJ1-4; 7 positions agree with TRBD1. This CDR3 region has 15 residues. Trimming took 2 bases from V and 5 from J; bases not matched to a gene: 5. Germline values: CDR1 SEHNR, CDR2 FQNEAQ (reference sequence). CDR3 nucleotides: TGTGCCAGCAGCTTAACAGGGGTCGAAAATGAAAAACTGTTTTTT. It yields the protein CASSLTGVENEKLFF.

The chain employs TRBV28 and TRBJ2-7; 11 positions agree with TRBD2. CDR1 and CDR2 from the germline V gene are MDHEN and SYDVKM. The CDR3 has 16 residues. J gave up 4 bases and V 5 bases, and 10 bases lay outside the gene matches. For the CDR3, the DNA is TGTGCCAGCAGTACACCCCTAGCGGGAGGAATGTACGAGCAGTACTTC. Translation gives CASSTPLAGGMYEQYF.

This clone was picked up a small number of times. This chain connects TRBV15 to TRBJ2-1; TRBD2 matches at 8 bases. J lost 9 bases, V lost 7 bases, and 14 bases had no gene match. Germline V lookup: CDR1 LNHNV, CDR2 YYDKDF (reference sequence). This CDR3 contains 15 residues. The DNA for the CDR3 is TGTGCCACCACACTAGACGCTAGCAGCGGGAGTGAGCAGTTCTTC. Protein product: CATTLDASSGSEQFF.

This clone was counted only a few times. This chain joins TRBV6-5 and TRBJ2-6; D gene uncertain. CDR3 length equals 13 residues. The V gene lost 6 bases and the J gene lost 0 bases, with 3 bases spanning the gap. Germline lookup yields CDR1 MNHEY and CDR2 SVGAGI. CDR3 sequence reads: CASRSSGANVLTF. As DNA, the CDR3 is TGTGCCAGCAGGAGCTCTGGGGCCAACGTCCTGACTTTC.

This clone occurred a few times. The CDR3 reads CASSPRTPYEQYF. For the CDR3, the DNA is TGTGCCAGCAGCCCCAGGACTCCCTACGAGCAGTACTTC. The rearrangement joins TRBV7-9 to TRBJ2-7; the D gene is possibly TRBD2 (5 bases). Per the germline V gene, CDR1 is SEHNR and CDR2 is FQNEAQ (reference sequence). The CDR3 has 13 residues. The V gene lost 5 bases and the J gene lost 2 bases, with 10 bases spanning the gap.

This clone was seen only a few times. The J gene is TRBJ2-7, the V gene TRBV7-9; 9 bases are a match to TRBD2. The CDR3 runs 15 residues. The germline CDR1 and CDR2 sequences are SEHNR and FQNEAQ (reference sequence). The V gene end was trimmed by 2 bases and the J gene end by 7 bases; junction bases not matched to a gene: 9. The CDR3 loop is CASSLRLAEGGEQYF. The CDR3 nucleotides are TGTGCCAGCAGCTTACGACTAGCGGAGGGTGGGGAGCAGTACTTC.

This clone turned up a few times. The chain employs TRBV11-3 and TRBJ2-5; tentative D call: TRBD2 (6 bases). With 2 bases removed from V and 4 bases from J, the gap between germline ends came to 14 bases. Germline lookup yields CDR1 SGHNT and CDR2 YENEEA. The CDR3 is 15 residues long. For the CDR3, the DNA is TGTGCCAGCAGCTTAAGCGGGTCCAGGGTAGAGACCCAGTACTTC. It encodes CASSLSGSRVETQYF. The entire variable domain, with the rest obtained from reference TRBV11-3 and TRBJ2-5, is as follows: EAGVVQSPRYKIIEKKQPVAFWCNPISGHNTLYWYLQNLGQGPELLIRYENEEAVDDSQLPKDRFSAERLKGVDSTLKIQPAELGDSAVYLCASSLSGSRVETQYFGPGTRLLVL.

This clone was detected a few times. Additional DNA sequences in this sample encode the identical CDR3. The V gene is TRBV18, the J gene TRBJ1-5; the D is unclear. This CDR3 is built from 13 residues. Deletions cut 6 bases from V and 4 bases from J, with 10 bases between. Germline assignment: CDR1 KGHSH and CDR2 LQKENI. The CDR3, as DNA: TGTGCCAGCTCCCCCGGTGTGAATCAGCCCCAGCATTTT. Its translation is CASSPGVNQPQHF.

This clone has more than one count but fewer than ten. V gene TRBV9 combines with J gene TRBJ2-1, with TRBD2 identical over 7 bases. Per the germline V gene, CDR1 is SGDLS and CDR2 is YYNGEE. The CDR3 covers 16 residues. Trimming removed 0 bases from V and 0 bases from J; junction bases left unmatched: 3. CDR3 protein: CASSVEGGSSYNEQFF. The CDR3 coding sequence is TGTGCCAGCAGCGTAGAAGGCGGGAGCTCCTACAATGAGCAGTTCTTC.

This sequence joins TRBV6-1 and TRBJ2-3; no clear D. From germline, CDR1 is MNHNS and CDR2 SASEGT. The CDR3 is 12 residues long. V lost 6 bases, J lost 2 bases, and 6 bases lay in between. The CDR3 DNA follows: TGTGCCAGCAGGGAGAACACAGATACGCAGTATTTT. It yields the protein CASRENTDTQYF.

In its sample, this clone was seen a few times. The chain carries TRBV6-5 and TRBJ2-3, with unresolved D. The CDR3 is made up of 16 amino acids. Trimming cost V 0 bases and J 2 bases, with 12 bases left between them. CDR1 is MNHEY, CDR2 SVGAGI, per germline. CDR3 DNA: TGTGCCAGCAGTTACTCGCGGCCCCCTTACACAGATACGCAGTATTTT. Residues: CASSYSRPPYTDTQYF.

The chain uses TRBV7-9 and TRBJ2-3, with D unclear. The CDR3 covers 15 residues. The V gene lost 0 bases and the J gene lost 0 bases, with 7 bases spanning the gap. Germline loops: CDR1 SEHNR, CDR2 FQNEAQ (reference sequence). The CDR3 sequence: CASSLAGHSTDTQYF. The CDR3 DNA reads as TGTGCCAGCAGCTTAGCTGGGCATAGCACAGATACGCAGTATTTT.

This clone was observed a few times. The chain recombines TRBV18 with TRBJ2-7; 9 bases align to TRBD1. The CDR3 runs to 15 residues. Germline loops: CDR1 KGHSH, CDR2 LQKENI. J was trimmed by 2 bases and V by 3 bases; bases with no gene match: 5. The CDR3 reads CASSPTDRGAYEQYF. Written as DNA, the CDR3 is TGTGCCAGCTCACCTACGGACAGGGGAGCCTACGAGCAGTACTTC.

This clone has just a few counts. This chain uses TRBV2 with TRBJ1-5; D unclear. This CDR3 spans 12 amino acids. From germline, CDR1 is SNHLY and CDR2 FYNNEI. Trimming removed 2 bases from V and 16 bases from J, with 15 bases in between. Here the CDR3 DNA reads TGTGCCAGCAGTGAATTCCGGAGAGACTCCCATTTT. Translating it yields CASSEFRRDSHF.

This clone has a handful of counts. The chain has TRBV28 and TRBJ2-7; D possibly corresponds to TRBD1 (5 bases). The CDR3 extends over 13 amino acids. CDR1 MDHEN and CDR2 SYDVKM come from the germline V gene. Trimming cost V 10 bases and J 5 bases, with 18 bases left between them. The CDR3 loop reads CATFSREINEQYF. The CDR3 DNA reads as TGTGCCACCTTTTCCAGGGAAATCAACGAGCAGTACTTC.

This sequence joins TRBV30 and TRBJ1-2, with 7 positions matching TRBD1. The CDR3 sequence is 15 residues long. The V segment lost 1 base and the J segment 4 bases; nucleotides outside the gene matches: 9. Per the germline V gene, CDR1 is GTSNPN and CDR2 is SVGIG (reference sequence). CDR3 DNA sequence: TGTGCCTGGAGTGCGACAGGGTGGCGAGGCTATGGCTACACCTTC. Translation gives CAWSATGWRGYGYTF.

This chain links TRBV9 with TRBJ2-1; a weak D match, TRBD2 (6 bases). CDR3 length equals 15 residues. Trimming pared 3 bases from V and 0 bases from J, leaving 10 bases between. Germline CDR1 is SGDLS and CDR2 is YYNGEE. The CDR3 protein is CASSADGSSYNEQFF. The DNA of the CDR3 is TGTGCCAGCAGCGCCGACGGGAGCTCCTACAATGAGCAGTTCTTC.

This clone was seen more than once but under ten times. J is TRBJ1-1 and V is TRBV7-9; 11 bases fit TRBD1. The germline gives CDR1 SEHNR, CDR2 FQNEAQ (reference sequence). With 5 bases clipped from V and 1 base from J, the junction kept 3 bases outside the gene matches. The CDR3 consists of 15 residues. CDR3 nucleotides: TGTGCCAGCAGCCCCGGGACAGGGGGGAACACTGAAGCTTTCTTT. The encoded protein is CASSPGTGGNTEAFF.

The chain links TRBV6-6 to TRBJ1-1; no clear D. Germline V gives CDR1 MNHNY, CDR2 SVGAGI (reference sequence). V was trimmed by 8 bases and J by 0 bases, leaving 19 bases between them. This CDR3 region has 16 residues. CDR3 residues: CASHSYGDKLNTEAFF. CDR3 in DNA: TGTGCCAGCCATAGTTATGGTGACAAACTGAACACTGAAGCTTTCTTT.

V gene TRBV11-1 combines with J gene TRBJ2-7; TRBD2 matches at 12 bases. J lost 3 bases, V lost 5 bases, and 11 bases had no gene match. The CDR3 is 17 amino acids. Germline V gene sequence: CDR1 SGHAT, CDR2 FQDESV (reference sequence). The CDR3 region is CASSPRRTSGDDYEQYF. In nucleotides, the CDR3 is TGTGCCAGCAGCCCCCGGCGGACTAGCGGGGACGACTACGAGCAGTACTTC.

The chain is built from TRBV10-3 and TRBJ1-3, with a possible D match to TRBD1 (6 bases). Germline CDR1 is ENHRY and CDR2 is SYGVKD. V was trimmed by 2 bases and J by 0 bases, leaving 8 bases between them. The CDR3 spans 15 residues. CDR3 region: CAISEGQNSGNTIYF. The CDR3 DNA is TGTGCCATCAGTGAGGGACAGAACTCTGGAAACACCATATATTTT.

The rearrangement uses TRBV7-9 and TRBJ1-1, with 8 nucleotides matching TRBD1. Unmatched junction bases numbered 5, after V lost 5 bases and J lost 3 bases. In germline, CDR1 is SEHNR, CDR2 FQNEAQ (reference sequence). CDR3 length equals 14 residues. Written as DNA, the CDR3 is TGTGCCAGCAGCACCGGACAGGGCCACACTGAAGCTTTCTTT. Protein sequence: CASSTGQGHTEAFF.

This clone was detected only a few times. The V gene is TRBV27, the J gene TRBJ2-1; 14 bases line up with TRBD2. J was trimmed by 5 bases and V by 7 bases; bases with no gene match: 10. The CDR3 sequence is 17 residues long. Germline V gene data show CDR1 as MNHEY and CDR2 as SMNVEV (reference sequence). The CDR3 bases are TGTGCCAGCATTTCGAAAATGGGACTAGCGGGAGACAATGAGCAGTTCTTC. Protein sequence: CASISKMGLAGDNEQFF.

This clone was detected only a few times. This chain links TRBV6-5 with TRBJ2-2, with D perhaps matching TRBD2 (6 bases). This CDR3 spans 14 amino acids. Trimming shortened V by 5 bases and J by 4 bases, and 11 bases separated the two germline ends. Germline-derived CDR1 and CDR2 are MNHEY and SVGAGI. The CDR3 loop reads CASSPIGGTGELFF. CDR3 nucleotide sequence: TGTGCCAGCAGTCCGATCGGGGGCACCGGGGAGCTGTTTTTT.

This clone was seen only a few times. The chain couples TRBV10-3 to TRBJ2-7; TRBD2 aligns across 8 bases. Germline CDR1 reads ENHRY; CDR2 reads SYGVKD. The CDR3 is made up of 13 amino acids. Trimming took 2 bases from V and 5 from J; bases not matched to a gene: 2. The CDR3 loop is CAISEREGDEQYF. The CDR3 DNA sequence: TGTGCCATCAGTGAGCGGGAGGGGGACGAGCAGTACTTC.

This chain links TRBV2 with TRBJ2-5; 7 bases align to TRBD1. The CDR3 runs to 10 residues. The V and J ends lost 4 bases and 11 bases, in that order; junction bases with no gene match: 1. The V gene's germline CDR1 is SNHLY and CDR2 FYNNEI. The CDR3 reads CASSGQGQYF. CDR3 in DNA: TGTGCCAGCAGTGGACAGGGTCAGTACTTC.

The chain employs TRBV10-3 and TRBJ2-7; 15 positions match TRBD2. Germline-derived CDR1 and CDR2 are ENHRY and SYGVKD. The ends lost 7 bases at V and 0 bases at J; junction bases unmatched: 10. The CDR3 totals 18 residues. The CDR3 spells CAIKDGGTSGRFSYEQYF. CDR3 in DNA: TGTGCCATCAAGGACGGAGGGACTAGCGGGAGGTTCTCCTACGAGCAGTACTTC.

This rearrangement joins TRBV25-1 to TRBJ1-5; D is unresolved. This CDR3 is 13 amino acids long. Trimming stripped 4 bases from V and 6 bases from J, with 10 bases between. The germline V gene has CDR1 MGHDK and CDR2 SYGVNS. The CDR3 DNA sequence: TGTGCCAGCAGTGGCCCGCCGGGTCAGCCCCAGCATTTT. It translates to CASSGPPGQPQHF.

The CDR3 coding sequence is TGTGCCAGCAGCTTACAGGGGAAAGACTACGAGCAGTACTTC. This sequence encodes CASSLQGKDYEQYF. The chain uses TRBV7-3 and TRBJ2-7; D is perhaps TRBD1 (6 bases). CDR1 SGHTA and CDR2 FQGTGA come from the germline V gene. This CDR3 spans 14 amino acids. Between the trimmed V and J ends, which lost 2 bases and 3 bases, there was a span of 11 bases.

Here the CDR3 DNA reads TGTGCCAGCAGTTTGGCCGGACACAAGAACACTGAAGCTTTCTTT. Translated: CASSLAGHKNTEAFF. The V call is TRBV28, the J call TRBJ1-1; D is possibly TRBD1 (5 bases). Germline V gives CDR1 MDHEN, CDR2 SYDVKM. Trimming left V 3 bases short and J 1 base short, with 12 bases between. This CDR3 is 15 amino acids long.